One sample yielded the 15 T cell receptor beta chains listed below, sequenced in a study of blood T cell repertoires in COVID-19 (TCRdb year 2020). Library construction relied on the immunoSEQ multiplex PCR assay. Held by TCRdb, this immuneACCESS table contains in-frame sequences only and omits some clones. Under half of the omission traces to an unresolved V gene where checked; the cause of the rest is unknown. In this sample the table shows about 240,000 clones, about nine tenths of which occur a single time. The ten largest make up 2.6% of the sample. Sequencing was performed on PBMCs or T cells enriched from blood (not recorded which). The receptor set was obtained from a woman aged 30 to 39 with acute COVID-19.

Here the CDR3 reads CASTPTPEGNYGYTF. CDR3 DNA: TGCGCCAGCACCCCCACCCCCGAGGGTAACTATGGCTACACCTTC. J is TRBJ1-2 and V is TRBV4-1; no firm D call. CDR1 MGHRA and CDR2 YSYEKL come from the germline V gene. V dropped 7 bases and J dropped 1 base, with 16 bases sitting between them. The CDR3 contains 15 residues.

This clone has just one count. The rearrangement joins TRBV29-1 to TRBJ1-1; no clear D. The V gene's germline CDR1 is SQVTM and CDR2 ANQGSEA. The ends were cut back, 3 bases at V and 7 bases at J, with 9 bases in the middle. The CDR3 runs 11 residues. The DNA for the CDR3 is TGCAGCGTTGACGCCGATAGTGAAGCTTTCTTT. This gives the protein CSVDADSEAFF.

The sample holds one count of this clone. The CDR3 coding sequence is TGTGCCAGCAGCTACTTTGGGACAGAGTACGAGCAGTACTTC. It encodes CASSYFGTEYEQYF. The V gene is TRBV5-8, the J gene TRBJ2-7; 7 nucleotides match TRBD1. After removal of 3 bases from V and 4 bases from J, the junction contained 7 bases not matched to a gene. Germline V gene lookup returns CDR1 SGHTS and CDR2 YDEGEE. The CDR3 consists of 14 residues.

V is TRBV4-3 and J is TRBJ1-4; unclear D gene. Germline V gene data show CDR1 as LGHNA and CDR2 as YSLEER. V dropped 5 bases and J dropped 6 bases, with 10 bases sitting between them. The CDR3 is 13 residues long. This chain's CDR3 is CASSVRGHEKLFF. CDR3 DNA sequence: TGCGCCAGCAGCGTCCGCGGCCATGAAAAACTGTTTTTT.

CDR3 coding DNA: TGTGCCAGCAGCTTCAGAGGGTTGGGCTCTGGGGCCAACGTCCTGACTTTC. Amino acid sequence: CASSFRGLGSGANVLTF. V usage is TRBV7-8 and J usage is TRBJ2-6; maybe TRBD2 (5 bases). CDR1 and CDR2 (germline): SGHVS, FQNEAQ. Trimming took off 3 bases at V and 0 bases at J, with 12 bases between the two ends. This CDR3 is built from 17 residues.

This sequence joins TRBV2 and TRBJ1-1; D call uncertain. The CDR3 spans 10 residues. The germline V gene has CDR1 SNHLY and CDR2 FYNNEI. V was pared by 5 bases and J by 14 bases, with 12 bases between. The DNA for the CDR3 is TGTGCCAGCAGTTTCTTCGAGTGGTTCTTT. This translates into CASSFFEWFF.

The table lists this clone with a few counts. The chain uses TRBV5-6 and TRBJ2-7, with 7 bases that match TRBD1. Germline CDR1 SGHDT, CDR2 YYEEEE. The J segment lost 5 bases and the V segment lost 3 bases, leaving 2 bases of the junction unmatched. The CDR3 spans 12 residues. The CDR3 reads CASSSTGNEQYF. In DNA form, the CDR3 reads TGTGCCAGCAGCTCGACAGGGAACGAGCAGTACTTC.

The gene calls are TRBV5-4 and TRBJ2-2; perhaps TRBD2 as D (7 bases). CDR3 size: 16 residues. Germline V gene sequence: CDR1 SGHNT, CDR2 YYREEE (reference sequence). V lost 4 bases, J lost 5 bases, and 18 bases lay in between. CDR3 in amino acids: CASSRLGGPGTGELFF. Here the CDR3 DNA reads TGTGCCAGCAGCCGCCTCGGGGGGCCGGGGACCGGGGAGCTGTTTTTT.

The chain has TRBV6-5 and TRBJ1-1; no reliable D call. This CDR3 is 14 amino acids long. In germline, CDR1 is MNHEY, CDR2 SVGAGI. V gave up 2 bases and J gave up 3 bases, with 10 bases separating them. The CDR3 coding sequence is TGTGCCAGCAGTTACGGCGGGCAGGACACTGAAGCTTTCTTT. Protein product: CASSYGGQDTEAFF.

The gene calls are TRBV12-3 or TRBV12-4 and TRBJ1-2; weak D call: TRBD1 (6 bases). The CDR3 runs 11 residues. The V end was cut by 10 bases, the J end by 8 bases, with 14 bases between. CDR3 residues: CATRTEQGYTF. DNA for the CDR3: TGTGCCACCCGGACAGAACAAGGCTACACCTTC.

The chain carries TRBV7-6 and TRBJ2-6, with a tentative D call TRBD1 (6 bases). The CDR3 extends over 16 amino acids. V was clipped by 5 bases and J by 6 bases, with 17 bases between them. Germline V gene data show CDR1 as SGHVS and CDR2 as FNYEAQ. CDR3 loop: CASSPPEQGAANVLTF. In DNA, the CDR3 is TGTGCCAGCAGCCCACCAGAACAGGGTGCGGCCAACGTCCTGACTTTC.

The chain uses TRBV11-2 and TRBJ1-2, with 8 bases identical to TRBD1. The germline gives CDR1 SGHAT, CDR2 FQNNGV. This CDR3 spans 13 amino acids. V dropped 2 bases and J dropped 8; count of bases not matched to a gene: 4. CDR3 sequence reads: CASSLPGTGGYTF. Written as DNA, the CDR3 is TGTGCCAGCAGCTTACCTGGGACAGGCGGCTACACCTTC.

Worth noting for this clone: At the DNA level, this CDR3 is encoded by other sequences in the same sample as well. The CDR3 nucleotides read TGCAGCGTGAGACAGGGCAATCAGCCCCAGCATTTT. This codes for CSVRQGNQPQHF. The V gene is TRBV29-1, the J gene TRBJ1-5, with a tentative D call TRBD1 (6 bases). Trimming shortened V by 6 bases and J by 2 bases, and 8 bases separated the two germline ends. Germline loops: CDR1 SQVTM, CDR2 ANQGSEA. The CDR3 spans 12 residues.

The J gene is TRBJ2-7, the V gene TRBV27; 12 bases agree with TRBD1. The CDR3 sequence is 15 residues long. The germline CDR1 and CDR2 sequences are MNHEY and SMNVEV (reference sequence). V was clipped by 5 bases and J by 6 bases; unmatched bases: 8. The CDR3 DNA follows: TGTGCCAGCAGTCGGGGGACAGGGGGCCGGATCGAGCAGTACTTC. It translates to CASSRGTGGRIEQYF.

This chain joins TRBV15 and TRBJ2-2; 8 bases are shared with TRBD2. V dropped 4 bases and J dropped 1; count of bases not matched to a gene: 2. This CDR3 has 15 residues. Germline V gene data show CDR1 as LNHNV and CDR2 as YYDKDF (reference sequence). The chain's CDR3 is CATSTSGGNTGELFF. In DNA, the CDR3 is TGTGCCACCAGCACCAGCGGGGGGAACACCGGGGAGCTGTTTTTT.